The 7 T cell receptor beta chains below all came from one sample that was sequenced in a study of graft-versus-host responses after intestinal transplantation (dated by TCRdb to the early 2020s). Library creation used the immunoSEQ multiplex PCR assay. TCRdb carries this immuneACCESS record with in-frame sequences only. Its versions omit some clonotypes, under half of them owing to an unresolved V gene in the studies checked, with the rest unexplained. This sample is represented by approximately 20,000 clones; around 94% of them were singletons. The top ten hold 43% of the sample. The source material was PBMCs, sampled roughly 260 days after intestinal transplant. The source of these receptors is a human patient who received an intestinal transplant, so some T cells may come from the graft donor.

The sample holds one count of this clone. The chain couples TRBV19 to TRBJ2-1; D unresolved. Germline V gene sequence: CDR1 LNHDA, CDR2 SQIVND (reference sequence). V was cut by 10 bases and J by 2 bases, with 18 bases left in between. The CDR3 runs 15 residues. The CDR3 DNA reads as TGTGCCACCACCGTGTCTGGGGTAGCCTACAATGAGCAGTTCTTC. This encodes CATTVSGVAYNEQFF.

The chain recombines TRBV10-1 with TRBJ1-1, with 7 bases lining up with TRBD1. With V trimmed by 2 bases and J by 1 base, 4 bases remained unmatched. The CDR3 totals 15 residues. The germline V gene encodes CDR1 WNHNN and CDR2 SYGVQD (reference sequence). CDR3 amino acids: CASSEGAGGNTEAFF. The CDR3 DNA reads TGCGCCAGCAGTGAGGGGGCAGGGGGGAACACTGAAGCTTTCTTT.

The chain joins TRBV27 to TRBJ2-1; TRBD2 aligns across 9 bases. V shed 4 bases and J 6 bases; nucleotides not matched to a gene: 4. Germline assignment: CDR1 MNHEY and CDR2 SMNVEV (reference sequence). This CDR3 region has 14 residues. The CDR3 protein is CASSSSLAGNEQFF. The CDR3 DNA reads TGTGCCAGCAGTTCATCACTAGCGGGCAATGAGCAGTTCTTC.

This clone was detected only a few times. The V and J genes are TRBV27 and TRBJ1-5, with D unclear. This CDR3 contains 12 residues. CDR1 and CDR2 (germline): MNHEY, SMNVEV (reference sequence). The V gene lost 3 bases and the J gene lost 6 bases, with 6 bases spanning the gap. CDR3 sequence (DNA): TGTGCCAGCAGTTTCATAGGTCAGCCCCAGCATTTT. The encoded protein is CASSFIGQPQHF.

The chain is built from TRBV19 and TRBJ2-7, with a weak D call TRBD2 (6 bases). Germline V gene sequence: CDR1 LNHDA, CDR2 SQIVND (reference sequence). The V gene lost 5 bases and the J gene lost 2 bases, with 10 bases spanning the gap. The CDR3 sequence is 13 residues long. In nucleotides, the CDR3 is TGTGCCAGTAGTGCTGGACTACCCTACGAGCAGTACTTC. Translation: CASSAGLPYEQYF.

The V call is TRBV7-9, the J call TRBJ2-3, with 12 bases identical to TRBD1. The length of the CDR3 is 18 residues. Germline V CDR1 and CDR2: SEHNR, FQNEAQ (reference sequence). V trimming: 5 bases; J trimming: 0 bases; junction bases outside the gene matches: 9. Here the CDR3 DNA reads TGTGCCAGCAGCCCCGGGACAGGGGGCATTCCTAGCACAGATACGCAGTATTTT. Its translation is CASSPGTGGIPSTDTQYF. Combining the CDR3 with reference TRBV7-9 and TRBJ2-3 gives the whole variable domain DTGVSQNPRHKITKRGQNVTFRCDPISEHNRLYWYRQTLGQGPEFLTYFQNEAQLEKSRLLSDRFSAERPKGSFSTLEIQRTEQGDSAMYLCASSPGTGGIPSTDTQYFGPGTRLTVL.

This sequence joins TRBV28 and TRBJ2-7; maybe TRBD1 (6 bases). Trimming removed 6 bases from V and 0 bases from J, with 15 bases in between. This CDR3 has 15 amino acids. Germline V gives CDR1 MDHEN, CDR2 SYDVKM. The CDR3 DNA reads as TGTGCCAGCAGACCTCTTGAGGACAGCTCCTACGAGCAGTACTTC. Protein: CASRPLEDSSYEQYF.